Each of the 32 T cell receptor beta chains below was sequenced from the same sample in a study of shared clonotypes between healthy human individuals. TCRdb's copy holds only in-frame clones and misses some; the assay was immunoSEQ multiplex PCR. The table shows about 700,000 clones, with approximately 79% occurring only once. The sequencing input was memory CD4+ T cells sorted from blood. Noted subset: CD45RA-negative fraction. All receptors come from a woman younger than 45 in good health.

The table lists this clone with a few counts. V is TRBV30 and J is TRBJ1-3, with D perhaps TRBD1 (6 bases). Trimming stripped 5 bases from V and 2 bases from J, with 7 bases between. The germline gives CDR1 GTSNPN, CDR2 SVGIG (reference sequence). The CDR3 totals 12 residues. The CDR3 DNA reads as TGTGCCTGGGACAGGACTGGAAACACCATATATTTT. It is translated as CAWDRTGNTIYF.

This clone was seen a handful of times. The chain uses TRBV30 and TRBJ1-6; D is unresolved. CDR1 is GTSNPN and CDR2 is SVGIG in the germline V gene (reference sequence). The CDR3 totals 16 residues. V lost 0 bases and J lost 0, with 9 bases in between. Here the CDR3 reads CAWSVYGSSYNSPLHF. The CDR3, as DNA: TGTGCCTGGAGTGTCTACGGTAGCTCCTATAATTCACCCCTCCACTTT.

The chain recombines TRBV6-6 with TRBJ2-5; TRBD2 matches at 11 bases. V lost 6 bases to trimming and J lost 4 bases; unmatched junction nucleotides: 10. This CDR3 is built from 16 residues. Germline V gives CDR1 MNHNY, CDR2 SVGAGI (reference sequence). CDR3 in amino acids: CASSRVYGTSGETQYF. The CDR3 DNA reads TGTGCCAGCAGCCGGGTTTATGGGACTAGCGGAGAGACCCAGTACTTC.

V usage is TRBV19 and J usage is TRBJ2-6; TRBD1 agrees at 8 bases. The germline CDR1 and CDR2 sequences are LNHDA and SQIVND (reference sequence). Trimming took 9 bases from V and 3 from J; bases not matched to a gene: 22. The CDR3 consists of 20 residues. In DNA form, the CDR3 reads TGTGCCAGCCAGCGCCTCGGCCGGGCAGGGGGCGTAAGTGGGGCCAACGTCCTGACTTTC. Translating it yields CASQRLGRAGGVSGANVLTF.

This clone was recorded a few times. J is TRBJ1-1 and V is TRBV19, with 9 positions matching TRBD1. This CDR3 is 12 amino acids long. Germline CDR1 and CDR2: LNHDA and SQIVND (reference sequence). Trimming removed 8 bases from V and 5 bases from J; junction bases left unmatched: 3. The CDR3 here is CASGDRGTEAFF. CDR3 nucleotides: TGTGCCAGTGGTGACAGGGGGACTGAAGCTTTCTTT. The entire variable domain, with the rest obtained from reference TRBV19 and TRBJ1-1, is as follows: DGGITQSPKYLFRKEGQNVTLSCEQNLNHDAMYWYRQDPGQGLRLIYYSQIVNDFQKGDIAEGYSVSREKKESFPLTVTSAQKNPTAFYLCASGDRGTEAFFGQGTRLTVV.

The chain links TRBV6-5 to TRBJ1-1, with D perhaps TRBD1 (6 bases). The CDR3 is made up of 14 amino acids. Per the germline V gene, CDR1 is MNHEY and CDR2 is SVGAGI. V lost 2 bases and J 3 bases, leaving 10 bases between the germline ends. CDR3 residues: CASSYGGGHTEAFF. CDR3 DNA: TGTGCCAGCAGTTACGGGGGCGGGCACACTGAAGCTTTCTTT.

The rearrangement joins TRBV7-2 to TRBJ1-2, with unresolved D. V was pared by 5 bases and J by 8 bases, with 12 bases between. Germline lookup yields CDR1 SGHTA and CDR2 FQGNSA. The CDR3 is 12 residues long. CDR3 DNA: TGTGCCAGCAGCCTACCTCGACCGGGCTACACCTTC. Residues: CASSLPRPGYTF.

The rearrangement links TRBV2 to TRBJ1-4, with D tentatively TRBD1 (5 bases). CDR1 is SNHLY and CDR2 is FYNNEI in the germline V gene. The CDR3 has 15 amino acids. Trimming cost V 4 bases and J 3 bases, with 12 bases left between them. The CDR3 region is CASSVTGTANEKLFF. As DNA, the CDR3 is TGTGCCAGCAGTGTGACTGGGACGGCTAATGAAAAACTGTTTTTT.

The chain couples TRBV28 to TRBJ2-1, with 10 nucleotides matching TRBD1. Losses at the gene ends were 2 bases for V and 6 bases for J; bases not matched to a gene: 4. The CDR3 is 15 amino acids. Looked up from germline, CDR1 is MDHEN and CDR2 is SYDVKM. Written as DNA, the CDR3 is TGTGCCAGCAGTTTAGACAGGGGGCAGGCCAATGAGCAGTTCTTC. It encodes CASSLDRGQANEQFF.

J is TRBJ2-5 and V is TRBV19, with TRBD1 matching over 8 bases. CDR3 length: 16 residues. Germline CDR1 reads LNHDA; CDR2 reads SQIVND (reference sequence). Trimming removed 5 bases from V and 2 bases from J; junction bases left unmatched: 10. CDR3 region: CASSWGGTGRQETQYF. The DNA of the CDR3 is TGTGCCAGTAGTTGGGGCGGGACAGGACGACAAGAGACCCAGTACTTC.

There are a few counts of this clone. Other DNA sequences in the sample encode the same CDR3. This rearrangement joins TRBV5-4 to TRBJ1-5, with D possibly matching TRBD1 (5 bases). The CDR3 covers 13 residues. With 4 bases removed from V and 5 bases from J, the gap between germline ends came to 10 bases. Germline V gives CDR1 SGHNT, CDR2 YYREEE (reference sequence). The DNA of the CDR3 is TGTGCCAGCAGCAGGGACCGAGATCAGCCCCAGCATTTT. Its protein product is CASSRDRDQPQHF.

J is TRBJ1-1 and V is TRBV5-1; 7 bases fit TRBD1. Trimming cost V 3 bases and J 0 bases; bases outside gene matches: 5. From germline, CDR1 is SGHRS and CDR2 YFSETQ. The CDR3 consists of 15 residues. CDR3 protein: CASSSQQGLNTEAFF. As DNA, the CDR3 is TGCGCCAGCAGCTCCCAACAGGGGCTGAACACTGAAGCTTTCTTT.

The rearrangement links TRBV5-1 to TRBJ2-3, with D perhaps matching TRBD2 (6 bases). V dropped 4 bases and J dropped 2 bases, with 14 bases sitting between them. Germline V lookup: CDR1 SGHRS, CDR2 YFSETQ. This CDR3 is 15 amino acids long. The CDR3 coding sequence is TGCGCCAGCAGCCAACGGACTATTATCACAGATACGCAGTATTTT. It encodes CASSQRTIITDTQYF. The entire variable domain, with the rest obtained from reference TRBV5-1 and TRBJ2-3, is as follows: KAGVTQTPRYLIKTRGQQVTLSCSPISGHRSVSWYQQTPGQGLQFLFEYFSETQRNKGNFPGRFSGRQFSNSRSEMNVSTLELGDSALYLCASSQRTIITDTQYFGPGTRLTVL.

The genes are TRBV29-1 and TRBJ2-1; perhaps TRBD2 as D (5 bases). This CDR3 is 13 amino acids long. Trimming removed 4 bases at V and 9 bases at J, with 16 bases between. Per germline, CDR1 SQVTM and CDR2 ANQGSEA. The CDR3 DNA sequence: TGCAGCGTTGGGATTTTGCTAGCATCTGAGCAGTTCTTC. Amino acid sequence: CSVGILLASEQFF.

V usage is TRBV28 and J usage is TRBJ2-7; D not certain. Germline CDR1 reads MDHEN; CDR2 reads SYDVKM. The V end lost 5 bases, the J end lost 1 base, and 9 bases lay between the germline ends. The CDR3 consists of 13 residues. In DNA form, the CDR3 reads TGTGCCAGCAGTCGACGACTGTCCTACGAGCAGTACTTC. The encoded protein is CASSRRLSYEQYF.

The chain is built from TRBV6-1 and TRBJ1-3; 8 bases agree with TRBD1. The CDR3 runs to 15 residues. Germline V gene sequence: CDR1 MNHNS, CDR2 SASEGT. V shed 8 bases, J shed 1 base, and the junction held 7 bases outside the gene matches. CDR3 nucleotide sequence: TGTGCCAGCGGGACAGGTGCAGATTCTGGAAACACCATATATTTT. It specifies CASGTGADSGNTIYF.

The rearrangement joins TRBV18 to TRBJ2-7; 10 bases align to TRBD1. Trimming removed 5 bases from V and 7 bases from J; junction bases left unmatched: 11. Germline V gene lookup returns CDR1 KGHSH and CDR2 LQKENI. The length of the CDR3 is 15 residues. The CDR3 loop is CASSLGGQGQWEQYF. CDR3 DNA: TGTGCCAGCTCATTGGGGGGACAGGGGCAATGGGAGCAGTACTTC.

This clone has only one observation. The CDR3 is CASSTTGGSTEAFF. Here the CDR3 DNA reads TGTGCCAGCAGCACGACAGGGGGCAGCACTGAAGCTTTCTTT. The V call is TRBV6-1, the J call TRBJ1-1, with TRBD1 matching over 10 bases. Germline V CDR1 and CDR2: MNHNS, SASEGT. After removal of 6 bases from V and 4 bases from J, the junction contained 5 bases not matched to a gene. This CDR3 has 14 amino acids.

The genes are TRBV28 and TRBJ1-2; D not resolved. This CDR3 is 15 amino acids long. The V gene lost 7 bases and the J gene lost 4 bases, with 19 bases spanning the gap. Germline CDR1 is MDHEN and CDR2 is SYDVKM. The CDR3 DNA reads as TGTGCCAGCACCCTGGGAGTCGGACGCGGCTATGGCTACACCTTC. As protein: CASTLGVGRGYGYTF.

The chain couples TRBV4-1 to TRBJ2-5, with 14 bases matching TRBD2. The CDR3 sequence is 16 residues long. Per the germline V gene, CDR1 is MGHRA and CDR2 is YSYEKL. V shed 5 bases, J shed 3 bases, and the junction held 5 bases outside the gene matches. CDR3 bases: TGCGCCAGCAGCGGGACTAGCGGGAGTTACAAAGAGACCCAGTACTTC. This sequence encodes CASSGTSGSYKETQYF.

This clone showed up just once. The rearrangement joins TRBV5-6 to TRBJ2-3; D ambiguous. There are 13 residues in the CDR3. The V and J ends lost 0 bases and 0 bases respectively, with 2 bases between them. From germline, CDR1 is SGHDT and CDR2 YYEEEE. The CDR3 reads CASSLGSTDTQYF. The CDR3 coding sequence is TGTGCCAGCAGCTTGGGTAGCACAGATACGCAGTATTTT.

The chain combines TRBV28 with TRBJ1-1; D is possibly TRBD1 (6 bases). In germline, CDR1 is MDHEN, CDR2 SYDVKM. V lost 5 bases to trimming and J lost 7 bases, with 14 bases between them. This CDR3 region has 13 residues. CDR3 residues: CASSPPTGDEAFF. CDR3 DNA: TGTGCCAGCAGTCCCCCGACAGGAGATGAAGCTTTCTTT.

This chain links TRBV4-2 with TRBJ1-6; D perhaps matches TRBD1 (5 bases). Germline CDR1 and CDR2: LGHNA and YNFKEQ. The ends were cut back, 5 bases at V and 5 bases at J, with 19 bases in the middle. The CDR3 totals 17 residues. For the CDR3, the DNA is TGTGCCAGCAGCTCAAGTCTGGGCCAGGGCAATAATTCACCCCTCCACTTT. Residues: CASSSSLGQGNNSPLHF.

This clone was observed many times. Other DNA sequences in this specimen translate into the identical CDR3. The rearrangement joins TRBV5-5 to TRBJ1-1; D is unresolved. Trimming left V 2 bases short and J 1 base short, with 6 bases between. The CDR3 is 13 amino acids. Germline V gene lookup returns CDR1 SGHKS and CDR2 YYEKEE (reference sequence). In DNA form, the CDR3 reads TGTGCCAGCAGCTTTTTGCCGAACACTGAAGCTTTCTTT. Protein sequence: CASSFLPNTEAFF.

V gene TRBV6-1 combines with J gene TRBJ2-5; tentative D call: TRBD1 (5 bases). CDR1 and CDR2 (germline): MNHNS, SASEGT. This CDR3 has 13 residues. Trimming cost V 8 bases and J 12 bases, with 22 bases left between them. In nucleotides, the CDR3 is TGTGCCAGCGTGGAAGGACAAACCCAGGCCGAGTACTTC. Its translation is CASVEGQTQAEYF.

This CDR3 reads CASSLVWGSGYTF. The CDR3, as DNA: TGTGCCAGCAGCTTAGTCTGGGGCTCTGGCTACACCTTC. The V gene is TRBV7-2, the J gene TRBJ1-2; possible D gene TRBD1, 5 bases. V was clipped by 1 base and J by 7 bases, with 10 bases between them. There are 13 residues in the CDR3. Germline CDR1 reads SGHTA; CDR2 reads FQGNSA.

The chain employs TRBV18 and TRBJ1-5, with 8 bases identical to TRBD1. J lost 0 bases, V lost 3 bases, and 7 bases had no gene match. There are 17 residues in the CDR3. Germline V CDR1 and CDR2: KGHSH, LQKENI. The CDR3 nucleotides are TGTGCCAGCTCACCCCGGAACCAGGGGGCTAGCAATCAGCCCCAGCATTTT. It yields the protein CASSPRNQGASNQPQHF.

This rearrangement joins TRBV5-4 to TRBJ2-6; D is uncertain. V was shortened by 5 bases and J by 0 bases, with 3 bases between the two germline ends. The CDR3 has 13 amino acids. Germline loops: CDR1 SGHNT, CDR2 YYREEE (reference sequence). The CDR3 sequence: CASSLSGANVLTF. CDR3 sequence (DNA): TGTGCCAGCAGTCTCTCTGGGGCCAACGTCCTGACTTTC.

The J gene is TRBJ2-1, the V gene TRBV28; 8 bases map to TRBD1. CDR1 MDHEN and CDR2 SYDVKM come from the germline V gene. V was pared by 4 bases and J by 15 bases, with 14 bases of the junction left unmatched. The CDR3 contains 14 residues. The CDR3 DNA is TGTGCCAGCAGTTCTCCGGACAGGGCGGACTATGGGTTCTTC. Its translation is CASSSPDRADYGFF.

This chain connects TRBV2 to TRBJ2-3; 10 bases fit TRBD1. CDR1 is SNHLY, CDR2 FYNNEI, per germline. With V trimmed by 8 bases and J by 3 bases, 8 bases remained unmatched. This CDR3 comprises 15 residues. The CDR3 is CASGRGQGQTDTQYF. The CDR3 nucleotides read TGTGCCAGCGGGAGGGGACAGGGGCAAACAGATACGCAGTATTTT.

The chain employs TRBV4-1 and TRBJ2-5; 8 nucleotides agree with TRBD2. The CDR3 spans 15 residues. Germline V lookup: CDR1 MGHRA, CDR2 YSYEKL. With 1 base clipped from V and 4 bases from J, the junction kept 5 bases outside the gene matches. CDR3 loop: CASSQGAGGSETQYF. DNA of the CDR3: TGCGCCAGCAGCCAAGGGGCGGGAGGATCAGAGACCCAGTACTTC.

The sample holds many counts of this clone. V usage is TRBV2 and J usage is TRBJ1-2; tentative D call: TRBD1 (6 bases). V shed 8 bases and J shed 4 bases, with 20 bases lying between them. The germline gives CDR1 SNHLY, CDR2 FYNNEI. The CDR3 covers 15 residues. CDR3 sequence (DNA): TGTGCCAGCGGTCTGTTTGGGGGGCTCGCCTATGGCTACACCTTC. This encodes CASGLFGGLAYGYTF.